The 32 T cell receptor beta chains listed next were all sequenced from one sample in a study of shared clonotypes between healthy human individuals. Only in-frame clones appear in the TCRdb table, and some are missing; sequencing was by immunoSEQ multiplex PCR. The sample contains about 380,000 clones, roughly 96% of which appear only once. The specimen was memory CD8+ T cells sorted from blood. The subset is: CD45RO+ cells pooled with CCR7-negative TemRA cells. The receptor set was obtained from a young man in good health.

Of note for this clone: At the DNA level, this CDR3 is encoded by other sequences in the same sample as well. The genes are TRBV20-1 and TRBJ2-7, with a weak D call TRBD2 (6 bases). With 5 bases removed from V and 3 bases from J, the gap between germline ends came to 8 bases. Germline loops: CDR1 DFQATT, CDR2 SNEGSKA (reference sequence). CDR3 length: 11 residues. The CDR3 DNA follows: TGCAGTGCTGGAGGGAGCTACGAGCAGTACTTC. Amino acid sequence: CSAGGSYEQYF.

This clone was recorded once. The chain recombines TRBV5-5 with TRBJ2-6; 8 nucleotides line up with TRBD1. With 5 bases clipped from V and 2 bases from J, the junction kept 3 bases outside the gene matches. CDR1 is SGHKS and CDR2 is YYEKEE in the germline V gene (reference sequence). The CDR3 consists of 15 residues. The CDR3 reads CASRRTGTGANVLTF. In nucleotides, the CDR3 is TGTGCCAGCAGGCGGACAGGGACTGGGGCCAACGTCCTGACTTTC.

The chain combines TRBV23-1 with TRBJ2-1, with TRBD2 matching 8 bases. TRBV23-1 belongs to the ORF category, with a function that is uncertain. The trim removed 3 bases at V and 5 bases at J, leaving 6 bases unmatched. The CDR3 runs 15 residues. As DNA, the CDR3 is TGCGCCAGCAGTCAGGGACTAGACGTACACAATGAGCAGTTCTTC. Amino acid sequence: CASSQGLDVHNEQFF.

This chain uses TRBV6-5 with TRBJ2-3; the D gene could be TRBD1 or TRBD2 (5 bases each). The CDR3 spans 15 residues. Germline assignment: CDR1 MNHEY and CDR2 SVGAGI. Trimming cost V 5 bases and J 0 bases, with 12 bases left between them. CDR3 in DNA: TGTGCCAGCAGTCTTCGGGGCGACAGCACAGATACGCAGTATTTT. This codes for CASSLRGDSTDTQYF.

The genes are TRBV5-6 and TRBJ2-1; no firm D call. The germline V gene has CDR1 SGHDT and CDR2 YYEEEE. Trimming removed 2 bases from V and 11 bases from J, with 8 bases in between. The CDR3 spans 11 residues. Here the CDR3 reads CASSFGQKQFF. CDR3 DNA sequence: TGTGCCAGCAGCTTCGGCCAGAAGCAGTTCTTC. Combining the CDR3 with reference TRBV5-6 and TRBJ2-1 gives the whole variable domain DAGVTQSPTHLIKTRGQQVTLRCSPKSGHDTVSWYQQALGQGPQFIFQYYEEEERQRGNFPDRFSGHQFPNYSSELNVNALLLGDSALYLCASSFGQKQFFGPGTRLTVL.

The CDR3 region has the DNA TGTGCCAGCAGTTTCGGGACAGGGGGGACTGAAGCTTTCTTT. Its translation: CASSFGTGGTEAFF. This chain links TRBV27 with TRBJ1-1, with TRBD1 matching over 11 bases. The CDR3 is 14 residues long. Germline values: CDR1 MNHEY, CDR2 SMNVEV (reference sequence). V was pared by 3 bases and J by 5 bases, with 2 bases of the junction left unmatched.

The rearrangement uses TRBV19 and TRBJ1-5; D unclear. Trimming removed 8 bases at V and 0 bases at J, with 11 bases between. There are 14 residues in the CDR3. Looked up from germline, CDR1 is LNHDA and CDR2 is SQIVND (reference sequence). The CDR3: CASERSYSNQPQHF. CDR3 sequence (DNA): TGTGCCAGTGAGCGATCCTATAGCAATCAGCCCCAGCATTTT.

V usage is TRBV9 and J usage is TRBJ2-1, with 7 positions matching TRBD2. This CDR3 has 15 residues. V trimming: 7 bases; J trimming: 3 bases; junction bases outside the gene matches: 10. Germline assignment: CDR1 SGDLS and CDR2 YYNGEE. CDR3 coding DNA: TGTGCCAGCCACCCCTCTAGCGGAAGCTACAATGAGCAGTTCTTC. This gives the protein CASHPSSGSYNEQFF.

The CDR3: CASSFRRGGQYNEQFF. The CDR3, as DNA: TGTGCCAGCAGTTTCCGCCGGGGGGGGCAATACAATGAGCAGTTCTTC. The chain couples TRBV27 to TRBJ2-1, with 8 bases identical to TRBD2. CDR1 and CDR2 (germline): MNHEY, SMNVEV (reference sequence). This CDR3 spans 16 amino acids. The J segment lost 4 bases and the V segment lost 3 bases, leaving 8 bases of the junction unmatched.

The gene calls are TRBV7-9 and TRBJ2-7; 7 nucleotides line up with TRBD2. With V trimmed by 1 base and J by 3 bases, 15 bases remained unmatched. Germline V gives CDR1 SEHNR, CDR2 FQNEAQ (reference sequence). CDR3 size: 18 residues. CDR3 sequence reads: CASSLGPQRDSRGYEQYF. CDR3 bases: TGTGCCAGCAGCTTAGGTCCCCAGCGGGATTCACGGGGCTACGAGCAGTACTTC.

The chain uses TRBV4-1 and TRBJ1-5, with D uncertain. CDR1 MGHRA and CDR2 YSYEKL come from the germline V gene. The V and J ends lost 1 base and 3 bases respectively, with 4 bases between them. The CDR3 extends over 13 amino acids. CDR3 sequence: CASSQANNQPQHF. In DNA form, the CDR3 reads TGCGCCAGCAGCCAAGCGAACAATCAGCCCCAGCATTTT.

The V gene is TRBV5-1, the J gene TRBJ2-7, with 8 nucleotides matching TRBD1. J gave up 4 bases and V 0 bases, and 9 bases lay outside the gene matches. Germline V gene sequence: CDR1 SGHRS, CDR2 YFSETQ. CDR3 size: 16 residues. CDR3 sequence (DNA): TGCGCCAGCAGCTTGGGCTTCGGGACAGGAGCTTACGAGCAGTACTTC. It translates to CASSLGFGTGAYEQYF.

This clone was seen only once. The rearrangement links TRBV5-5 to TRBJ2-7; 9 bases map to TRBD2. This CDR3 is 14 amino acids long. Unmatched junction bases numbered 7, after V lost 4 bases and J lost 5 bases. From germline, CDR1 is SGHKS and CDR2 YYEKEE (reference sequence). CDR3 in amino acids: CASSPYGTSNEQYF. CDR3 nucleotide sequence: TGTGCCAGCAGCCCCTATGGGACTAGCAACGAGCAGTACTTC.

The chain employs TRBV6-1 and TRBJ2-7; D might be TRBD2 (5 bases). The germline V gene encodes CDR1 MNHNS and CDR2 SASEGT. The ends were cut back, 0 bases at V and 2 bases at J, with 11 bases in the middle. This CDR3 contains 15 residues. The CDR3 DNA follows: TGTGCCAGCAGTGAAGCGCCTAGCTATACCTACGAGCAGTACTTC. Its protein is CASSEAPSYTYEQYF.

V and J are TRBV7-9 and TRBJ1-3; D remains unclear. CDR3 length equals 14 residues. Trimming cost V 3 bases and J 2 bases, with 8 bases left between them. Germline values: CDR1 SEHNR, CDR2 FQNEAQ (reference sequence). In nucleotides, the CDR3 is TGTGCCAGCAGCTTTCGGGTTCCTGGAAACACCATATATTTT. Amino acid sequence: CASSFRVPGNTIYF.

This chain joins TRBV5-1 and TRBJ2-3; TRBD2 aligns across 10 bases. J lost 1 base, V lost 4 bases, and 6 bases had no gene match. The CDR3 totals 16 residues. Germline lookup yields CDR1 SGHRS and CDR2 YFSETQ. The CDR3 DNA reads TGCGCCAGCAGCGTCTCCGGGACTAGCGGCACAGATACGCAGTATTTT. Its translation is CASSVSGTSGTDTQYF.

The rearrangement joins TRBV14 to TRBJ2-3, with D unclear. Germline CDR1 is SGHDN and CDR2 is FVKESK. This CDR3 comprises 14 residues. V lost 4 bases, J lost 4 bases, and 12 bases lay in between. The CDR3 spells CASSRQAESDTQYF. For the CDR3, the DNA is TGTGCCAGCAGCCGGCAGGCTGAGTCAGATACGCAGTATTTT.

CDR3 amino acids: CASSIGLVQFSEQFF. The CDR3 DNA reads TGTGCCAGTAGTATAGGACTAGTTCAATTTAGTGAGCAGTTCTTC. The V and J genes are TRBV19 and TRBJ2-1, with a weak D call TRBD2 (6 bases). Germline assignment: CDR1 LNHDA and CDR2 SQIVND (reference sequence). CDR3 length equals 15 residues. Trimming took off 1 base at V and 9 bases at J, with 16 bases between the two ends.

The gene calls are TRBV27 and TRBJ2-3; TRBD2 matches 8 bases. J gave up 3 bases and V 5 bases, and 16 bases lay outside the gene matches. Germline V gives CDR1 MNHEY, CDR2 SMNVEV (reference sequence). This CDR3 is 18 amino acids long. CDR3 residues: CASSTTPISGIPTDTQYF. The CDR3 DNA is TGTGCCAGCAGTACTACTCCCATTAGCGGGATCCCTACAGATACGCAGTATTTT.

The chain employs TRBV4-2 and TRBJ2-7, with D unresolved. V lost 0 bases, J lost 0 bases, and 12 bases lay in between. The germline gives CDR1 LGHNA, CDR2 YNFKEQ. The CDR3 spans 16 residues. Here the CDR3 reads CASSQDKRGISYEQYF. CDR3 DNA: TGTGCCAGCAGCCAAGACAAGCGTGGGATCTCCTACGAGCAGTACTTC.

The chain recombines TRBV5-1 with TRBJ2-1; perhaps TRBD1 as D (5 bases). The V gene lost 0 bases and the J gene lost 0 bases, with 10 bases spanning the gap. CDR1 and CDR2 (germline): SGHRS, YFSETQ. This CDR3 spans 16 amino acids. The CDR3 coding sequence is TGCGCCAGCAGCTTGGGAGACAGCTACTCCTACAATGAGCAGTTCTTC. This sequence encodes CASSLGDSYSYNEQFF.

The chain couples TRBV19 to TRBJ1-5; 12 bases align to TRBD1. The CDR3 length is 13 residues. The germline gives CDR1 LNHDA, CDR2 SQIVND (reference sequence). V was pared by 10 bases and J by 5 bases, with 3 bases of the junction left unmatched. The CDR3 DNA follows: TGTGCCACTCGGGACAGGGGGCATCAGCCCCAGCATTTT. Amino acids: CATRDRGHQPQHF.

The CDR3 coding sequence is TGTGCCAGCAGTTCCGGGACAGGATACGAGCAGTACTTC. This encodes CASSSGTGYEQYF. The chain employs TRBV28 and TRBJ2-7, with 8 nucleotides matching TRBD1. V lost 4 bases to trimming and J lost 4 bases; unmatched junction nucleotides: 3. This CDR3 has 13 amino acids. Germline loops: CDR1 MDHEN, CDR2 SYDVKM. Full variable domain (missing parts from reference TRBV28 and TRBJ2-7): DVKVTQSSRYLVKRTGEKVFLECVQDMDHENMFWYRQDPGLGLRLIYFSYDVKMKEKGDIPEGYSVSREKKERFSLILESASTNQTSMYLCASSSGTGYEQYFGPGTRLTVT.

Of note for this clone: Compared with germline, one end of the junction differs, possibly owing to a read error. The chain employs TRBV28 and TRBJ2-5; 9 bases align to TRBD1. The CDR3 spans 13 residues. Germline values: CDR1 MDHEN, CDR2 SYDVKM. The CDR3 DNA sequence: TGTGCTAGCAGGGACAGGGATCTACAGACCCAGTACTTC. It is translated as CASRDRDLQTQYF.

This CDR3 is CASSLVAAGELFF. The CDR3 DNA follows: TGTGCCAGCAGCTTAGTGGCGGCCGGGGAGCTGTTTTTT. The chain has TRBV7-2 and TRBJ2-2, with unresolved D. The germline CDR1 and CDR2 sequences are SGHTA and FQGNSA. The CDR3 contains 13 residues. V shed 1 base and J shed 6 bases, with 6 bases lying between them.

The J gene is TRBJ1-4, the V gene TRBV5-4; the match to TRBD1 covers 7 bases. After removal of 3 bases from V and 8 bases from J, the junction contained 7 bases not matched to a gene. This CDR3 is built from 14 residues. Germline lookup yields CDR1 SGHNT and CDR2 YYREEE (reference sequence). The CDR3 sequence is CASSSTGKDEKLFF. The CDR3 region has the DNA TGTGCCAGCAGCTCGACAGGGAAGGACGAAAAACTGTTTTTT. The variable domain in full, with the rest retrieved from reference TRBV5-4 and TRBJ1-4, is ETGVTQSPTHLIKTRGQQVTLRCSSQSGHNTVSWYQQALGQGPQFIFQYYREEENGRGNFPPRFSGLQFPNYSSELNVNALELDDSALYLCASSSTGKDEKLFFGSGTQLSVL.

This clone was recorded only once. This chain uses TRBV19 with TRBJ2-7; the match to TRBD1 covers 7 bases. This CDR3 has 16 amino acids. CDR1 and CDR2 from the germline V gene are LNHDA and SQIVND (reference sequence). J gave up 4 bases and V 5 bases, and 14 bases lay outside the gene matches. The CDR3 protein is CASSAQLDRRIYEQYF. CDR3 DNA sequence: TGTGCCAGTAGTGCCCAATTGGACAGGCGAATTTACGAGCAGTACTTC.

This rearrangement joins TRBV30 to TRBJ1-6, with 7 bases that match TRBD1. Germline V lookup: CDR1 GTSNPN, CDR2 SVGIG (reference sequence). This CDR3 comprises 18 residues. Germline trimming cut 0 bases from V and 4 bases from J; bases unmatched to any gene: 12. CDR3 DNA sequence: TGTGCCTGGAGTGTAGACAGGGCCTACCAGGGATATAATTCACCCCTCCACTTT. Residues: CAWSVDRAYQGYNSPLHF.

CDR3 loop: CASSLEPGDYGYTF. The CDR3 DNA reads as TGTGCCAGCAGCTTAGAACCGGGGGACTATGGCTACACCTTC. This chain links TRBV7-6 with TRBJ1-2; a possible D gene is TRBD1 (5 bases). The V and J ends lost 1 base and 3 bases respectively, with 9 bases between them. The CDR3 sequence is 14 residues long. Germline V lookup: CDR1 SGHVS, CDR2 FNYEAQ.

Only one count was recorded for this clone. CDR3 residues: CASSPIAGAERGSTDTQYF. Here the CDR3 DNA reads TGTGCCAGCAGTCCCATAGCGGGAGCGGAGCGAGGGAGCACAGATACGCAGTATTTT. The gene calls are TRBV27 and TRBJ2-3, with 9 nucleotides matching TRBD2. The germline V gene has CDR1 MNHEY and CDR2 SMNVEV (reference sequence). V shed 5 bases and J 0 bases; nucleotides not matched to a gene: 15. CDR3 length: 19 amino acids.

The V and J genes are TRBV6-6 and TRBJ1-5; 7 bases are shared with TRBD1. The CDR3 has 14 residues. The V and J ends lost 6 bases and 6 bases, in that order; junction bases with no gene match: 8. Germline CDR1 MNHNY, CDR2 SVGAGI (reference sequence). The CDR3: CASSPQGPSQPQHF. The CDR3 bases are TGTGCCAGCAGCCCACAGGGGCCCAGTCAGCCCCAGCATTTT.

The chain has TRBV5-4 and TRBJ2-3; D gene ambiguous. Germline CDR1 is SGHNT and CDR2 is YYREEE (reference sequence). Trimming stripped 0 bases from V and 4 bases from J, with 9 bases between. This CDR3 spans 14 amino acids. CDR3 nucleotides: TGTGCCAGCAGCTTGGAATGGGCGGCAGATACGCAGTATTTT. Translation: CASSLEWAADTQYF. The whole variable domain, remainder taken from reference TRBV5-4 and TRBJ2-3, is ETGVTQSPTHLIKTRGQQVTLRCSSQSGHNTVSWYQQALGQGPQFIFQYYREEENGRGNFPPRFSGLQFPNYSSELNVNALELDDSALYLCASSLEWAADTQYFGPGTRLTVL.